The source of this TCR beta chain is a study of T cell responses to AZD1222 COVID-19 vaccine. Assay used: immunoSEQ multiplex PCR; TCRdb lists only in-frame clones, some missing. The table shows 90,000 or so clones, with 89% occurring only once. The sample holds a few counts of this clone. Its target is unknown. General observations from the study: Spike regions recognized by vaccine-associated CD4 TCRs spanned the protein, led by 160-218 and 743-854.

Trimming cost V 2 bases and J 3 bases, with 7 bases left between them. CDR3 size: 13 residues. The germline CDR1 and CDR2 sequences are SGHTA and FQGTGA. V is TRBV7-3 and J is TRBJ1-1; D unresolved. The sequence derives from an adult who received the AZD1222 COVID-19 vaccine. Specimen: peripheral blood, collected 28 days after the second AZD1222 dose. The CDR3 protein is CASSLWQHTEAFF. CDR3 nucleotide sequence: TGTGCCAGCAGCTTATGGCAGCACACTGAAGCTTTCTTT.